This entry is about one TCR beta chain. The data were taken from a study of blood T cell repertoires in COVID-19. Whole-study context: Samples representing acute and convalescent COVID-19 were sourced from the United States, Italy and Spain. PBMCs, B-cell-depleted T cells, or T cells provided the cDNA or gDNA that made up the material.

In the original workflow: From reference gene primer amplification, estimates of nucleated cell counts were derived. Libraries were prepared by immunoSEQ multiplex PCR; TCRdb keeps only in-frame clonotypes and omits some of them. That table gives V, J and clone size, and the DNA gave D and trimming. The data hold about 260,000 clones, with roughly 86% observed a single time. The V and J ends lost 5 bases and 2 bases respectively, with 7 bases between them. The CDR3 extends over 13 amino acids. What the recovered Cohort 3 donors had was two negative PCRs, clearance, or symptom resolution. V usage is TRBV12-3 or TRBV12-4 and J usage is TRBJ2-1; the D gene is possibly TRBD2 (6 bases). Sequencing was performed on PBMCs or T cells enriched from blood (not recorded which). The receptor was isolated from a woman aged 45-59 years who had recovered from COVID-19. For the CDR3, the DNA is TGTGCCAGCAGTCCGGGGGCCTACAATGAGCAGTTCTTC. Protein product: CASSPGAYNEQFF.